This T cell receptor (beta chain) was profiled in a study of CD8+CD57+ T cells in acquired aplastic anemia. Germline V lookup: CDR1 MRHNA, CDR2 SNTAGT. V was clipped by 0 bases and J by 4 bases, with 15 bases between them. The CDR3 sequence is 16 residues long. Sequencing involved patients with CD8+CD57+ cell expansion previously shown by flow cytometry. Template material for TCR beta VDJ and CDR3 profiling consisted of genomic DNA. TCRdb called the reads again in MiXCR, with one record for every CDR3 protein. Of around 150,000 distinct CDR3 sequences in the sample, 70% to 80% were seen once. This rearrangement joins TRBV6-4 to TRBJ1-2; D uncertain. This sequence was found in a human donor with aplastic anemia. Specimen: sorted CD4+, CD8+, or CD8+CD57+ T cells (not recorded which) from PBMCs. This chain's CDR3 is CASSDSGDRHGYGYTF. In nucleotides, the CDR3 is TGTGCCAGCAGTGACTCCGGTGATAGGCATGGCTATGGCTACACCTTC.